This T cell receptor (beta chain) was sequenced in a study of spatial heterogeneity in lung cancer (dated by TCRdb to the late 2010s). Background on the whole study: More beta-chain than alpha-chain transcripts were consistently detected, likely reflecting higher beta-chain transcript abundance. In the raw uncorrected reads, each unique combination of TCR and UMI appeared on average more than ten times. A strong correlation was found between TCR transcript counts in tumor regions and a T cell transcriptional module score from matched bulk RNA-seq. At surgery, roughly 220 tumor regions, 64 matched nontumor lung samples and 56 PBMC samples were TCR-sequenced for both alpha and beta chains. The study linked features of the TCR repertoire to counts of nonsynonymous mutations, which were determined by whole-exome sequencing of tumor tissue. In non-small cell lung cancer, the study quantitatively compared TCR alpha and beta repertoires across several tumor regions, matched nontumor lung, and blood. Points the paper makes about the study in general: TCR-seq was estimated to cover only 6% to 7% of tumor T cells for alpha chains and about 13% for beta chains. Counts of ubiquitous and regional expanded TCRs were found to correlate with counts of ubiquitous and regional nonsynonymous mutations, respectively. The number of expanded intratumoral alpha and beta TCRs correlated with the tumor nonsynonymous mutation count. Additional single-cell paired TCR alpha and beta sequencing was considered necessary to confirm, at a functional level, the hypothesis that regional TCRs recognize regional mutations.

The library came from 5' RACE. TCRdb shows the sequencer as NextSeq 500. The TCR library protocol attached a unique molecular identifier to each TCR cDNA molecule to allow correction of PCR and sequencing errors. On the study's bioinformatics: Decombinator tools were used for TCR identification, UMI-based error correction and CDR3 extraction. TCRs above a frequency of 2 per 1,000, corresponding to the top 1% of the tumor frequency distribution, were defined as expanded. Expanded tumor TCRs statistically deemed absent (corrected P<0.05) from at least one tumor region were classed as regional, and all other expanded tumor TCRs were classed as ubiquitous. Rényi diversity was computed with the R vegan package after subsampling each repertoire 100 times to 5,000 TCRs. CDR3 similarity networks were built from amino acid triplet string-kernel similarity, with CDR3s being connected when pairwise similarity was above 0.82. The public reads were run again by TCRdb, first through fastp at Q25 and then through MiXCR, and only productive beta chains were kept. Rows matching on CDR3 protein sequence are summarized as one entry with the most common DNA and genes. TCRdb, not the original authors, processed these V and J calls. The table for this sample lists tens of thousands of distinct CDR3 sequences; 4% to 5.5% of them were counted only once. Of the sample, 7.5% to 10% falls within the top ten clones.

Sample time point, as interpreted from the label and publication: sample taken at primary tumor resection. Samples were obtained from 72 patients with early-stage, untreated non-small cell lung cancer from the lung TRACERx cohort. Whole RNA extracted from tumor and nontumor lung tissue, or from cryopreserved PBMC samples, was used for TCR sequencing without cell sorting. Patients were selected for TCR sequencing only if sufficient RNA was available from at least two tumor regions. Before selection, tumor and adjacent nontumor lung specimens were reviewed by a lung pathologist. Trimming at the junction amounts to 2 bases on V and 3 bases on J, and the germline ends lie 7 bases apart. Including the terminal cysteine and phenylalanine, the CDR3 comprises 14 residues. Only the CDR3 DNA is retained, 42 bases long and in frame from the first base. In the germline V gene (reference sequence), CDR1 corresponds to LGHDT and CDR2 to YNNKEL.

This clonotype appeared a few times. Its specific antigen is unknown. Per-base quality was not reported, and no clone a single base away is much larger than it. The sequencing here drew on lung tumor tissue, taken at surgery. This TCR was recovered from a male donor with early-stage non-small cell lung cancer. The chain joins TRBV3-1 to TRBJ2-2, with the D gene call left open. CDR3 reads: CASSQHVYTGELFF. The base sequence is TGTGCCAGCAGCCAACACGTGTACACCGGGGAGCTGTTTTTT.